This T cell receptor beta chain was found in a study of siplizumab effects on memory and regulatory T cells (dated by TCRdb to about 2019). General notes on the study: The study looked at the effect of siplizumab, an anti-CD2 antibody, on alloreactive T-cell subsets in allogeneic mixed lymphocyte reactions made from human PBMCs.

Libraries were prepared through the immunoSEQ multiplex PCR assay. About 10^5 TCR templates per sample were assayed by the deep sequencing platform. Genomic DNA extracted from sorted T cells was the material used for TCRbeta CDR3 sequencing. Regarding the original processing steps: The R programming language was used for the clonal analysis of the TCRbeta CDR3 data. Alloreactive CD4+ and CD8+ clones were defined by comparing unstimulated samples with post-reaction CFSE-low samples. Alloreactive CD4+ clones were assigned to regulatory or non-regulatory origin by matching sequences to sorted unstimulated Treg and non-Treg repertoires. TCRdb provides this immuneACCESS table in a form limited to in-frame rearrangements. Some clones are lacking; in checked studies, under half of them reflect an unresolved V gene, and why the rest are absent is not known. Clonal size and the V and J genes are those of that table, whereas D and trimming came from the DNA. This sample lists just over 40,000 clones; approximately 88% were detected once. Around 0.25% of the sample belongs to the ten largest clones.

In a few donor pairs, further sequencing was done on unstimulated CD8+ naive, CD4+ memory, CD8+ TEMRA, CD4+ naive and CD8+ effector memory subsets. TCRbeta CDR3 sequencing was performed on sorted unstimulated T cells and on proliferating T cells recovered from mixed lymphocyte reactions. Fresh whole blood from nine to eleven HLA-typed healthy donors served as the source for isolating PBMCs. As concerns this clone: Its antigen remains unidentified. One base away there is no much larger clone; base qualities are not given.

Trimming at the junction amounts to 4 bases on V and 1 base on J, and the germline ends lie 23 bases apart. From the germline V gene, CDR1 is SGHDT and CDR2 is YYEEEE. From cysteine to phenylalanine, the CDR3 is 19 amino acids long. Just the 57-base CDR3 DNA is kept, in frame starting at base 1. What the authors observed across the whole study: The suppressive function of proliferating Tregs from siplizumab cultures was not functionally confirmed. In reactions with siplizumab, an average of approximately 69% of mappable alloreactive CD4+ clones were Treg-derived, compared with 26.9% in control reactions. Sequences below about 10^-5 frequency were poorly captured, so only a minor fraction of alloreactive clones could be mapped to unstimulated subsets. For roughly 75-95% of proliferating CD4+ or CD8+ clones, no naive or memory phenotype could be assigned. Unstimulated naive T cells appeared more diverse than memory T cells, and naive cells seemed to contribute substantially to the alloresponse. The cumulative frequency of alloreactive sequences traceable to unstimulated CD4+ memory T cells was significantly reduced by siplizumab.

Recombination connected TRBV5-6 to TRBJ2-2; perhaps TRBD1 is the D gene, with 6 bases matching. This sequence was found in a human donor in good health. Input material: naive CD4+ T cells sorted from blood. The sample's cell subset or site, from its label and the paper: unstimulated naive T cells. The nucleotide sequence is TGTGCCAGCAGCCTAACCCAAACCCCGACAGGCTGGAACACCGGGGAGCTGTTTTTT. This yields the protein CASSLTQTPTGWNTGELFF. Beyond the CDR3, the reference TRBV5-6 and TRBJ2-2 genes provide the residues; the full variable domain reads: DAGVTQSPTHLIKTRGQQVTLRCSPKSGHDTVSWYQQALGQGPQFIFQYYEEEERQRGNFPDRFSGHQFPNYSSELNVNALLLGDSALYLCASSLTQTPTGWNTGELFFGEGSRLTVL.